These T cell receptor beta chains were read from a single sample in a study of CD8 T cells in Susac syndrome. A single record per CDR3 protein comes from TCRdb applying MiXCR to the immunoSEQ multiplex PCR reads. Of some 110,000 distinct CDR3 sequences in the sample, 85% to 95% are singletons; the top ten hold roughly 0.29%. The sequenced sample consisted of CD8+ T cells from PBMCs. The receptor set was obtained from a human donor with multiple sclerosis. The CDR3 runs from the conserved cysteine through the conserved F or W. D genes are given only for firm matches. Some rows have no size entry. The others give once, few or many, or a class for an expanded clone.

V	size	J	D	DNA	CDR3
TRBV10-3	-	TRBJ2-7	TRBD2	TGTGCCATCAGTGAATACACTAGCGGGGTCCCTCCGTCAGAGCAGTACTTC	CAISEYTSGVPPSEQYF
TRBV7-7	once	TRBJ2-7	-	TGTGCCAGCAGCTCCGGTAAGGCCGGCCTCGGTGGGTACGAGCAGTACTTC	CASSSGKAGLGGYEQYF
TRBV7-9	-	TRBJ2-7	-	TGTGCCAGCAGCTTCTCACGGGGATTATCCTACGAGCAGTACTTC	CASSFSRGLSYEQYF
TRBV12-3/TRBV12-4	-	TRBJ2-2	-	TGTGCCAGCGAGATTGTAGGAGGGCCCGGGGAGCTGTTTTTT	CASEIVGGPGELFF
TRBV19	-	TRBJ1-1	-	TGTGCCAGTAGCCCCCCCCGTCCCTCTGAAGCTTTCTTT	CASSPPRPSEAFF
TRBV29-1	-	TRBJ2-5	TRBD1	TGCAGCGTTGACGGCAGGGGGCAAGAGACCCAGTACTTC	CSVDGRGQETQYF
TRBV20-1	-	TRBJ2-3	TRBD2	TGCAGTGCCAGAAGGGCTAGCGGGCACACAGATACGCAGTATTTT	CSARRASGHTDTQYF
TRBV6-1	once	TRBJ2-1	TRBD1	TGTGCCAGCGCCCCAGGGGGCTCCCACAATGAGCAGTTCTTC	CASAPGGSHNEQFF
TRBV7-2	-	TRBJ2-1	TRBD2	TGTGCCAGCAGCTTAGCGACTAGCGACCCCTACAATGAGCAGTTCTTC	CASSLATSDPYNEQFF
TRBV5-4	-	TRBJ1-6	-	TGTGCCAGCAGCTTGGGGATCCCTTCCTATAATTCACCCCTCCACTTT	CASSLGIPSYNSPLHF
TRBV25-1	-	TRBJ2-5	-	TGTGCCAGCAGTGAGGGACAAAGGGATAAGACCCAGTACTTC	CASSEGQRDKTQYF
TRBV5-1	once	TRBJ2-7	-	TGCGCCAGCTCCCCGAAGCCTGCGGCCTACGAGCAGTACTTC	CASSPKPAAYEQYF
TRBV12-3/TRBV12-4	-	TRBJ2-1	-	TGTGCCAGCAGTTCCCCTAGCTTTCCCTACTACAATGAGCAGTTCTTC	CASSSPSFPYYNEQFF
TRBV20-1	-	TRBJ1-2	-	TGCAGTGCTAGATTCAGCTCTAACTATGGCTACACCTTC	CSARFSSNYGYTF
TRBV6-5	-	TRBJ1-2	-	TGTGCCAGCAGTTATGCCGGGGAAGGCTACACCTTC	CASSYAGEGYTF
TRBV12-3/TRBV12-4	-	TRBJ2-1	TRBD1	TGTGCCAGCAGTTTGGGACAGGTCACAGGGCAGTTCTTC	CASSLGQVTGQFF
TRBV10-3	-	TRBJ2-3	-	TGTGCCATCAGTGAGGGACGTATATTGGGAGATACGCAGTATTTT	CAISEGRILGDTQYF
TRBV12-5	-	TRBJ1-4	-	TGTGCTAGTGGTTTGGACGCAACTAATGAAAAACTGTTTTTT	CASGLDATNEKLFF
TRBV29-1	-	TRBJ2-5	TRBD1	TGCAGCGTTGGGGGGACAGGGAAGTACCAAGAGACCCAGTACTTC	CSVGGTGKYQETQYF
TRBV20-1	-	TRBJ1-2	TRBD1	TGCAGTGCTAGTTCCCGCAGGGGGCAACACGGCTACACCTTC	CSASSRRGQHGYTF
TRBV2	-	TRBJ1-1	TRBD1	TGTGCCAGCGGGAGGACAGGGGGGAACACTGAAGCTTTCTTT	CASGRTGGNTEAFF
TRBV5-6	-	TRBJ1-1	-	TGTGCCAGCAGCTTGGCCAGTAATGGAGCTTTCTTT	CASSLASNGAFF
TRBV7-9	-	TRBJ2-7	-	TGTGCCAGCAGCCGCTTAAAGTCACCAGGCTACGAGCAGTACTTC	CASSRLKSPGYEQYF
TRBV29-1	-	TRBJ1-3	-	TGCAGCGTTGAAGTCAACACAAACACCATATATTTT	CSVEVNTNTIYF
TRBV20-1	-	TRBJ2-5	-	TGCAGTGCTAGACTCCGAGGACACCTGAGGGGGGGAGAGGGGAAGACCCAGTACTTC	CSARLRGHLRGGEGKTQYF
TRBV2	-	TRBJ2-1	-	TGTGCCAGCAGTGAAGACGGGTTGCGGTGGTTCTTC	CASSEDGLRWFF
TRBV28	-	TRBJ2-7	TRBD1	TGTGCCAGCAGTTCGACAGGGGGTCACTACGAGCAGTACTTC	CASSSTGGHYEQYF
TRBV20-1	-	TRBJ2-7	TRBD1	TGCAGTGCCCTGGACAGGGAACACTACGAGCAGTACTTC	CSALDREHYEQYF
TRBV9	-	TRBJ2-3	TRBD2	TGTGCCAGCAGCCCATTCCCTATAGCGGGGGGGCCCGTAGATACGCAGTATTTT	CASSPFPIAGGPVDTQYF
TRBV6-1	-	TRBJ2-7	TRBD2	TGTGCCAGCGGAGCGGGATCCTACGAGCAGTACTTC	CASGAGSYEQYF
TRBV5-1	-	TRBJ1-1	-	TGCGCCAGCGCACCCGGGGGGTCCACTGAAGCTTTCTTT	CASAPGGSTEAFF
TRBV28	once	TRBJ2-7	-	TGTGCCAGCAGTGGAGGACGGACCCCTCGGGACGAGCAGTACTTC	CASSGGRTPRDEQYF
TRBV11-3	-	TRBJ2-1	-	TGTGCCAGCAGCCCCCGTGAATTTAGCGGATCCTACAATGAGCAGTTCTTC	CASSPREFSGSYNEQFF
TRBV27	once	TRBJ2-1	-	TGTGCCAGCAGTTTATCGGTCAGAGGCAATGAGCAGTTCTTC	CASSLSVRGNEQFF
TRBV29-1	-	TRBJ2-5	-	TGCAGCGTGGACACGTACCAAGAGACCCAGTACTTC	CSVDTYQETQYF
TRBV28	-	TRBJ2-3	-	TGTGCCAGCGAAGCTCGGGGTTGGCCAGATACGCAGTATTTT	CASEARGWPDTQYF
TRBV6-1	-	TRBJ2-1	TRBD2	TGTGCCAGCAGTGGGACTAGCGGCGCCTACAATGAGCAGTTCTTC	CASSGTSGAYNEQFF
TRBV27	-	TRBJ2-7	TRBD2	TGTGCCAGCAGTCTCGGGACTAGCGGGGTCGGCGAGCAGTACTTC	CASSLGTSGVGEQYF
TRBV7-6	-	TRBJ2-1	-	TGTGCCAGCAGCGTCAGGGGGGGGAGAGTATCCTACAATGAGCAGTTCTTC	CASSVRGGRVSYNEQFF
TRBV28	-	TRBJ2-3	-	TGTGCCAGCAGCTTTAAGGGCTCAGATACGCAGTATTTT	CASSFKGSDTQYF
TRBV12-3/TRBV12-4	-	TRBJ1-3	-	TGTGCCAGCAGCCCCCAAAGCTCTGGAAACACCATATATTTT	CASSPQSSGNTIYF
TRBV7-9	-	TRBJ2-3	-	TGTGCCAGCAGCCCAGCCGGGACCAAAACCACAGATACGCAGTATTTT	CASSPAGTKTTDTQYF
TRBV12-3/TRBV12-4	-	TRBJ2-2	-	TGTGCCAGCAGTTGGGCCACCGGGGAGCTGTTTTTT	CASSWATGELFF
TRBV7-9	-	TRBJ2-3	TRBD2	TGTGCCAGCAGCCCGACTAGCGGGCCGGAGGTAGATACGCAGTATTTT	CASSPTSGPEVDTQYF
TRBV4-2	-	TRBJ1-3	TRBD1	TGTGCCAGCAGCCAAGGACAGGGCACCTCTGGAAACACCATATATTTT	CASSQGQGTSGNTIYF
TRBV10-3	-	TRBJ2-1	-	TGTGCCATCAGTGAAGCCAATGAGCAGTTCTTC	CAISEANEQFF
TRBV6-2/TRBV6-3	-	TRBJ1-5	TRBD1	TGTGCCAGCAGTAGCACAGGGGGCCCTCAGCCCCAGCATTTT	CASSSTGGPQPQHF
TRBV5-1	-	TRBJ2-7	-	TGCGCCAGCAGCTTGCGACTACCCCGAAGCGAGCAGTACTTC	CASSLRLPRSEQYF
TRBV4-1	-	TRBJ2-1	-	TGCGCCAGCAGCCAAGTGGCGGGGGCCGGGGCCTTCTACAATGAGCAGTTCTTC	CASSQVAGAGAFYNEQFF
TRBV5-4	-	TRBJ1-1	-	TGTGCCAGCCGCGGCTCAGGGGTCGGTGAAGCTTTCTTT	CASRGSGVGEAFF
TRBV4-1	-	TRBJ1-5	-	TGCGCCAGCAGCCAAACACTACAGAGCATCAATCAGCCCCAGCATTTT	CASSQTLQSINQPQHF